Sequencing of this TCR beta chain was carried out in a study of identical twins. Whole-study results and caveats: Invariant cells of the MAIT and iNKT types might have partly distorted the zero-insertion analyses. Conclusions rested on cross-sectional statistics rather than following the same donors. Out-of-frame alpha sequences that twins shared showed excess low generation probability.

This clonotype was seen a handful of times. What it binds is not known. The CDR3 is 14 amino acids. V gave up 0 bases and J gave up 5 bases, with 7 bases separating them. CDR1 is SGHDN and CDR2 is FVKESK in the germline V gene. TCRdb passed the 5' RACE reads through MiXCR, listing each CDR3 protein once. This table holds some 1,600,000 distinct CDR3 sequences, under 35% found once. The clonotype was recovered from a newborn girl in good health. The rearrangement uses TRBV14 and TRBJ2-2, with a weak D call TRBD1 (6 bases). Sequences were obtained from cord blood. CDR3 loop: CASSQERGTGELFF. CDR3 DNA: TGTGCCAGCAGCCAAGAGAGGGGGACCGGGGAGCTGTTTTTT.